These 8 T cell receptor beta chains originate from one sample sequenced in a study of metastatic and nonmetastatic thyroid tumors. There were no patients who had received any treatment before thyroid surgery. TCRdb recomputed clones from the PCR reads via MiXCR. The sample yields roughly 18,000 clones, approximately 25% seen once. The sample consisted of tumor tissue. The receptors shown here come from a female donor with papillary thyroid cancer or a benign thyroid nodule (not recorded which). Some clones in this sample may be carry-over from other donors' samples.

Points on this clone: The junction and the germline gene differ at one end; a read error may be behind it. CDR3 loop: CASSPNRPAGVPQETKYF. CDR3 bases: TGTGCCAGCAGTCCTAACCGGCCAGCGGGGGTGCCTCAAGAGACCAAGTACTTC. The rearrangement uses TRBV28 and TRBJ2-5; 8 positions match TRBD2. CDR1 is MDHEN and CDR2 is SYDVKM in the germline V gene. The CDR3 extends over 18 amino acids.

This clone has more than one count but fewer than ten. Since the CDR3 does not end with the conserved phenylalanine or tryptophan, this likely comes from a read error. The V and J genes are TRBV2 and TRBJ1-5; no definite D call. This CDR3 is built from 14 residues. Per germline, CDR1 SNHLY and CDR2 FYNNEI. V lost 5 bases, J lost 3 bases, and 11 bases lay in between. This CDR3 reads CASSQVYTNQPQHL. CDR3 nucleotides: TGTGCCAGCAGTCAAGTTTATACCAATCAGCCCCAGCATCTT.

J is TRBJ2-7 and V is TRBV7-3; tentatively, D is TRBD1 (6 bases). Germline lookup yields CDR1 SGHTA and CDR2 FQGTGA. Trimming removed 7 bases at V and 4 bases at J, with 20 bases between. This CDR3 contains 15 residues. The CDR3 loop reads CASIHRDKGRYEQYF. As DNA, the CDR3 is TGTGCCAGCATCCACAGGGACAAGGGACGGTACGAGCAGTACTTC.

Details on this clone: One junction end does not reproduce the germline sequence, and a read error may be involved. The gene calls are TRBV6-1 and TRBJ2-6, with D maybe TRBD1 (7 bases). Per germline, CDR1 MNHNS and CDR2 SASEGT. This CDR3 spans 15 amino acids. The CDR3 nucleotides read TGTGCCAGCAGGGAGGGACAGTTTGTGGCCAACGTCCTTACTTTC. Translation gives CASREGQFVANVLTF.

This clone was observed at least ten times. The J gene is TRBJ1-4, the V gene TRBV20-1; perhaps TRBD1 as D (5 bases). The CDR3 consists of 14 residues. V was clipped by 0 bases and J by 8 bases, with 13 bases between them. The V gene's germline CDR1 is DFQATT and CDR2 SNEGSKA (reference sequence). The CDR3: CSARDDSWEEKLFF. CDR3 nucleotides: TGCAGTGCTAGAGACGACAGCTGGGAGGAAAAACTGTTTTTT.

In its sample, this clone was seen many times. The gene calls are TRBV2 and TRBJ2-5; D is undetermined. The CDR3 has 14 residues. The V end lost 4 bases, the J end lost 5 bases, and 14 bases lay between the germline ends. The germline V gene has CDR1 SNHLY and CDR2 FYNNEI. CDR3 DNA sequence: TGTGCCAGCAGTGGTTGGGGAAAGGAGGAGACCCAGTACTTC. The encoded protein is CASSGWGKEETQYF.

The rearrangement links TRBV10-2 to TRBJ2-5; TRBD2 might be the D (5 bases). V lost 10 bases and J 12 bases, leaving 27 bases between the germline ends. CDR1 is WSHSY and CDR2 is SAAADI in the germline V gene. The CDR3 spans 14 residues. This CDR3 reads CATMFGESYNEKYF. DNA for the CDR3: TGCGCCACCATGTTTGGGGAGAGCTACAATGAGAAGTACTTC.

This clone came up many times. The V gene is TRBV15, the J gene TRBJ2-2; 11 bases line up with TRBD2. This CDR3 comprises 17 residues. V shed 5 bases, J shed 3 bases, and the junction held 8 bases outside the gene matches. From germline, CDR1 is LNHNV and CDR2 YYDKDF (reference sequence). CDR3 protein: CATSYSGRAGDTGELFF. In DNA form, the CDR3 reads TGTGCCACCAGCTATAGCGGGAGGGCCGGGGACACCGGGGAGCTGTTTTTT.